The clone carrying this T cell receptor beta chain has just a few counts. This specimen belongs to a study of patients and donors after allogeneic stem cell transplantation. A single record per CDR3 protein comes from TCRdb applying MiXCR to the RT-PCR reads. This sample carries roughly 200,000 distinct CDR3 sequences, 38% of them seen once, and the ten largest clones take around a tenth. V lost 7 bases and J 6 bases, leaving 10 bases between the germline ends. The CDR3 loop spans 13 amino acids. The sample was blood, either unsorted or a sorted T cell fraction (not recorded which). This chain links TRBV12-3 or TRBV12-4 with TRBJ1-6; the D gene is possibly TRBD1 (5 bases). The source is a human donor who was either an allogeneic HSCT recipient or a stem cell or donor lymphocyte infusion donor (not recorded which). It is not recorded whose cells these are; they may come from a transplant donor. DNA for the CDR3: TGTGCCAGCAAGGGACCGGCTAATTCACCCCTCCACTTT. It specifies CASKGPANSPLHF.